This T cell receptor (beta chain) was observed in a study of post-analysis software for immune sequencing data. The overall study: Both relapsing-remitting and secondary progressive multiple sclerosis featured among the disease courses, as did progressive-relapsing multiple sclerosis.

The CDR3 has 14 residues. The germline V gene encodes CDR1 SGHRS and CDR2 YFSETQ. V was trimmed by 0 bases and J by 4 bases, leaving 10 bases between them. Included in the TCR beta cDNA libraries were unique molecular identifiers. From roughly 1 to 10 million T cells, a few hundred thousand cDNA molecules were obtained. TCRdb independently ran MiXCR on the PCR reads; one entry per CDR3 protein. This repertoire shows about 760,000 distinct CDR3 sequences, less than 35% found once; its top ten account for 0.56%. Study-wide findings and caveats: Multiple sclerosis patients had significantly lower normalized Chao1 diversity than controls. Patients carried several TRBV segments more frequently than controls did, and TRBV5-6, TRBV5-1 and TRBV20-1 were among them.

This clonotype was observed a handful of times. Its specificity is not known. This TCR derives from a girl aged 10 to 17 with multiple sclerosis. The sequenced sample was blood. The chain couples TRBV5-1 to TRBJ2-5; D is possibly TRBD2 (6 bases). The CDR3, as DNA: TGCGCCAGCAGCTTGGGGAGGGATAGAGAGACCCAGTACTTC. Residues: CASSLGRDRETQYF.